This passage covers 23 T cell receptor beta chains from one sample sequenced in a study of cytomegalovirus exposure and HLA in healthy donors. Primers included in the PCR were 60 Vbeta and 13 Jbeta primers. Libraries were prepared by immunoSEQ multiplex PCR; TCRdb keeps only in-frame clonotypes and omits some of them. There are about 200,000 clones in the sample; over 9.5% occur only once, and approximately 8.3% lies in the top ten. What was sequenced was PBMCs. These receptors came from a middle-aged man in good health and CMV-seropositive.

This chain connects TRBV6-1 to TRBJ1-2; 7 bases match TRBD1. The germline V gene has CDR1 MNHNS and CDR2 SASEGT. This CDR3 is 13 amino acids long. With V trimmed by 10 bases and J by 5 bases, 10 bases remained unmatched. The chain's CDR3 is CATSSGTAYGYTF. CDR3 DNA: TGTGCCACCAGCTCGGGGACAGCTTATGGCTACACCTTC.

The rearrangement uses TRBV27 and TRBJ2-7; D may be TRBD1 (6 bases). Germline lookup yields CDR1 MNHEY and CDR2 SMNVEV (reference sequence). This CDR3 is 16 amino acids long. V was trimmed by 2 bases and J by 7 bases, leaving 21 bases between them. The CDR3 DNA is TGTGCCAGCAGTTTAGTCCCAGGGGCTGGTCAAGGGGAGCAGTACGTC. As protein: CASSLVPGAGQGEQYV.

This clone showed up just a few times. V and J are TRBV19 and TRBJ2-1; TRBD1 agrees at 9 bases. Germline CDR1 reads LNHDA; CDR2 reads SQIVND (reference sequence). The CDR3 is 15 amino acids. V trimming: 4 bases; J trimming: 9 bases; junction bases outside the gene matches: 10. CDR3 sequence: CASSKTGTGRVEQFF. The CDR3 DNA is TGTGCCAGTAGTAAGACCGGGACAGGGCGAGTTGAGCAGTTCTTC.

A few counts support this clone. The chain joins TRBV2 to TRBJ1-1; 8 bases are shared with TRBD1. CDR1 and CDR2 (germline): SNHLY, FYNNEI. The CDR3 sequence is 15 residues long. J was trimmed by 2 bases and V by 7 bases; bases with no gene match: 9. DNA of the CDR3: TGTGCCAGCACCGAGGGGCAGGGGGCTAACACTGAAGCTTTCTTT. Its translation is CASTEGQGANTEAFF.

This clone was picked up a small number of times. The chain is built from TRBV7-2 and TRBJ2-3; D may be TRBD2 (5 bases). Trimming removed 2 bases at V and 8 bases at J, with 11 bases between. Germline assignment: CDR1 SGHTA and CDR2 FQGNSA. The CDR3 totals 13 residues. CDR3 residues: CASSLKGEITQYF. The CDR3 DNA reads TGTGCCAGCAGCTTAAAGGGAGAGATTACGCAGTATTTT.

The chain uses TRBV28 and TRBJ1-2; unclear D gene. Trimming took off 5 bases at V and 5 bases at J, with 9 bases between the two ends. The germline CDR1 and CDR2 sequences are MDHEN and SYDVKM. CDR3 length: 12 amino acids. This CDR3 reads CASSVERYGYTF. The DNA for the CDR3 is TGTGCCAGCAGTGTCGAGAGATATGGCTACACCTTC.

This clone showed up just a few times. CDR3 in DNA: TGTGCCAGCAGCGCGTTGGGACAGGGGGCTAGTGGCTACACCTTC. This encodes CASSALGQGASGYTF. The rearrangement joins TRBV9 to TRBJ1-2; 12 bases map to TRBD1. Germline V gives CDR1 SGDLS, CDR2 YYNGEE. J gave up 7 bases and V 3 bases, and 7 bases lay outside the gene matches. The CDR3 length is 15 residues.

This clone occurred a few times. The chain recombines TRBV23-1 with TRBJ2-7; TRBD2 is a possible D gene (5 bases). TRBV23-1 is an ORF, and what it does is uncertain. V was cut by 4 bases and J by 9 bases, with 19 bases left in between. The CDR3 length is 14 residues. DNA of the CDR3: TGCGCCAGCAGTCCCACCAAGGACTGTAGGGCGCAGTACGTC. This translates into CASSPTKDCRAQYV.

This clone was counted only a few times. The rearrangement uses TRBV5-4 and TRBJ1-6; D remains unclear. Trimming removed 0 bases at V and 0 bases at J, with 13 bases between. CDR1 is SGHNT and CDR2 is YYREEE in the germline V gene (reference sequence). This CDR3 contains 18 residues. The CDR3 is CASSLDRLSSSYNSPLHF. CDR3 DNA: TGTGCCAGCAGCTTGGACAGACTATCGAGCTCCTATAATTCACCCCTCCACTTT.

DNA of the CDR3: TGTGCCAGCAGAACTGGTGGTTCTAATGAAAAACTGTTTTTT. Protein sequence: CASRTGGSNEKLFF. The chain is built from TRBV6-5 and TRBJ1-4; D not certain. Germline V gene data show CDR1 as MNHEY and CDR2 as SVGAGI. The CDR3 extends over 14 amino acids. Trimming cost V 6 bases and J 3 bases, with 11 bases left between them.

The CDR3 protein is CASSLRRGPSTEQYV. The CDR3 region has the DNA TGTGCCAGCAGCTTGCGGCGGGGGCCCTCGACCGAGCAGTACGTC. J is TRBJ2-7 and V is TRBV11-2, with a weak D call TRBD2 (7 bases). CDR1 SGHAT and CDR2 FQNNGV come from the germline V gene. The CDR3 is made up of 15 amino acids. V lost 3 bases, J lost 6 bases, and 18 bases lay in between.

This rearrangement joins TRBV5-3 to TRBJ1-2, with D maybe TRBD1 (6 bases). TRBV5-3 is filed as an ORF, its function uncertain. Trimming left V 4 bases short and J 4 bases short, with 17 bases between. The CDR3 has 15 residues. The CDR3 loop is CARSPGHSGTYGYTF. CDR3 nucleotide sequence: TGTGCCAGAAGCCCGGGACACTCCGGGACCTATGGCTACACCTTC.

The chain carries TRBV27 and TRBJ1-2; 9 bases line up with TRBD1. From germline, CDR1 is MNHEY and CDR2 SMNVEV (reference sequence). The CDR3 has 16 amino acids. Germline trimming cut 6 bases from V and 2 bases from J; bases unmatched to any gene: 10. The CDR3 is CASSTLRGQGNYGYTF. In nucleotides, the CDR3 is TGTGCCAGCAGCACACTACGGGGACAGGGAAACTATGGCTACACCTTC.

This chain uses TRBV5-1 with TRBJ2-3; 8 nucleotides align to TRBD2. After removal of 2 bases from V and 5 bases from J, the junction contained 16 bases not matched to a gene. The CDR3 covers 18 residues. Germline CDR1 is SGHRS and CDR2 is YFSETQ. DNA of the CDR3: TGCGCCAGCAGCTTTTGGGTGTTTAGCGGGGAGAGGGGAGATACGCAGTATTTT. Translation gives CASSFWVFSGERGDTQYF.

The chain is built from TRBV6-5 and TRBJ2-5; maybe TRBD1 (6 bases). Germline loops: CDR1 MNHEY, CDR2 SVGAGI. This CDR3 contains 15 residues. Trimming left V 6 bases short and J 5 bases short, with 19 bases between. The CDR3 loop is CASSHDLRDTETQYF. Here the CDR3 DNA reads TGTGCCAGCAGCCATGACTTACGGGACACGGAGACCCAGTACTTC.

This clone was counted a few times. V gene TRBV5-4 combines with J gene TRBJ2-7; D is perhaps TRBD1 (5 bases). This CDR3 has 12 residues. Germline V lookup: CDR1 SGHNT, CDR2 YYREEE (reference sequence). Trimming stripped 0 bases from V and 4 bases from J, with 5 bases between. CDR3 DNA sequence: TGTGCCAGCAGCTTGGGACAGTACGAGCAGTACTTC. Translating it yields CASSLGQYEQYF. Full variable domain (outside the CDR3, taken from reference TRBV5-4 and TRBJ2-7): ETGVTQSPTHLIKTRGQQVTLRCSSQSGHNTVSWYQQALGQGPQFIFQYYREEENGRGNFPPRFSGLQFPNYSSELNVNALELDDSALYLCASSLGQYEQYFGPGTRLTVT.

A few counts support this clone. The V gene is TRBV6-4, the J gene TRBJ2-7; TRBD2 is a possible D gene (6 bases). V was trimmed by 2 bases and J by 5 bases, leaving 10 bases between them. This CDR3 is 13 amino acids long. Germline assignment: CDR1 MRHNA and CDR2 SNTAGT. As DNA, the CDR3 is TGTGCCAGCAGTGACGGGGAGGTCAACGAGCAGTACGTC. Its translation: CASSDGEVNEQYV.

J is TRBJ1-1 and V is TRBV5-1; D is perhaps TRBD1 (5 bases). From germline, CDR1 is SGHRS and CDR2 YFSETQ. V lost 3 bases to trimming and J lost 6 bases, with 15 bases between them. The CDR3 length is 14 residues. DNA of the CDR3: TGCGCCAGCAGCTCCCGGACGGGGGAGCCTGAAGCTTTCTTT. Translation: CASSSRTGEPEAFF.

In its sample, this clone was seen a few times. V gene TRBV28 combines with J gene TRBJ2-2; 12 bases fit TRBD1. In germline, CDR1 is MDHEN, CDR2 SYDVKM. J gave up 2 bases and V 5 bases, and 6 bases lay outside the gene matches. The CDR3 has 17 amino acids. CDR3 bases: TGTGCCAGCAGTGTTACCGGGACAGGGGGCAACACCGGGGAGCTGTTTTTT. Protein: CASSVTGTGGNTGELFF. The variable domain in full, completed from reference TRBV28 and TRBJ2-2, reads DVKVTQSSRYLVKRTGEKVFLECVQDMDHENMFWYRQDPGLGLRLIYFSYDVKMKEKGDIPEGYSVSREKKERFSLILESASTNQTSMYLCASSVTGTGGNTGELFFGEGSRLTVL.

About this clone itself: Other DNA sequences of this sample code for an identical CDR3. CDR3 residues: CASSVGTGDGYTF. CDR3 nucleotides: TGTGCCAGCAGCGTAGGGACAGGGGATGGCTACACCTTC. This chain joins TRBV9 and TRBJ1-2; 9 nucleotides agree with TRBD1. Trimming at V came to 0 bases and at J to 6 bases, leaving 0 bases not matched to a gene. The CDR3 has 13 residues. In germline, CDR1 is SGDLS, CDR2 YYNGEE.

The V call is TRBV19, the J call TRBJ2-5; the match to TRBD2 covers 8 bases. Germline CDR1 is LNHDA and CDR2 is SQIVND (reference sequence). This CDR3 spans 15 amino acids. With V trimmed by 4 bases and J by 5 bases, 9 bases remained unmatched. The CDR3 nucleotides are TGTGCCAGTAGTACTCCCCGGGGGGGCAGGGAGACCCAGTACTTC. Its translation is CASSTPRGGRETQYF.

The chain links TRBV27 to TRBJ1-3, with 10 bases matching TRBD1. The V gene's germline CDR1 is MNHEY and CDR2 SMNVEV (reference sequence). The CDR3 is made up of 16 amino acids. The V and J ends lost 4 bases and 0 bases, in that order; junction bases with no gene match: 3. This CDR3 reads CASSSDRGYSGNTIYF. CDR3 DNA: TGTGCCAGCAGTTCGGACAGGGGGTACTCTGGAAACACCATATATTTT.

This clone was picked up many times. V usage is TRBV5-1 and J usage is TRBJ1-4; 7 bases agree with TRBD1. Per germline, CDR1 SGHRS and CDR2 YFSETQ. The V segment lost 4 bases and the J segment 8 bases; nucleotides outside the gene matches: 11. The CDR3 is 15 residues long. The chain's CDR3 is CASSQMTGIGEKLFF. The CDR3 DNA reads as TGCGCCAGCAGCCAAATGACAGGGATTGGGGAAAAACTGTTTTTT.